A selection of T cell receptor beta chains follows, all from one sample in a study of blood T cells in healthy people across ages. TCRdb reprocessed the 5' RACE reads via MiXCR and lists one record per CDR3 protein. The sample records around 1,700,000 distinct CDR3 sequences, over 25% being singletons. The sequencing input was blood. The receptor set was obtained from a woman aged 30 to 39 in good health. CDR3s include the opening cysteine and the closing phenylalanine or tryptophan. Fields, in order: clone size, J gene, V gene, D gene, CDR3 protein. D genes are given only for firm matches. A clone size is listed for some rows: how often the clone was seen (once, few, many), or a class if it is expanded.

size: -; J: TRBJ2-1; V: TRBV20-1; D: TRBD2; CDR3: CSFPDVASGGSPYNEQFF
size: -; J: TRBJ2-7; V: TRBV28; D: -; CDR3: CASSTGPRWEQYF
size: many; J: TRBJ2-5; V: TRBV12-3/TRBV12-4; D: -; CDR3: CASSLIGGGQETQYF
size: many; J: TRBJ1-1; V: TRBV4-3; D: TRBD1; CDR3: CASSQGTGTEAFF
size: -; J: TRBJ2-3; V: TRBV6-5; D: -; CDR3: CASSYSGGSGADTQYF
size: -; J: TRBJ2-3; V: TRBV5-6; D: -; CDR3: CASSSGQTDTQYF
size: few; J: TRBJ2-7; V: TRBV20-1; D: -; CDR3: CSARDQSSYEQYF
size: many; J: TRBJ2-7; V: TRBV4-1; D: TRBD2; CDR3: CASSQEPSGTYEQYF
size: many; J: TRBJ2-3; V: TRBV7-9; D: TRBD2; CDR3: CASSKRGAPSTDTQYF
size: many; J: TRBJ2-7; V: TRBV28; D: TRBD1; CDR3: CASSLPGTDYEQYF
size: few; J: TRBJ2-1; V: TRBV4-3; D: -; CDR3: CASSQVPLQGTTYNEQFF